This T cell receptor beta chain was profiled in a study of blood T cell repertoires in COVID-19. The overall study: Sample material is recorded as cDNA or gDNA derived from T cells, B-cell-depleted T cells, or PBMCs.

From germline, CDR1 is KGHDR and CDR2 SFDVKD. The CDR3 is made up of 12 amino acids. V lost 7 bases and J 5 bases, leaving 9 bases between the germline ends. Assay: immunoSEQ multiplex PCR; the TCRdb copy retains only in-frame clones and omits some. The sample gives 55,000 to 80,000 clones, more than 75% of which show up once; 9% to 15% is in the top ten. The source of this sequence is a human donor in a cohort sampled during active COVID-19. The genes are TRBV24-1 and TRBJ2-3; D gene uncertain. The sequenced sample was peripheral blood. CDR3 sequence reads: CATSVLGDTQYF. The DNA of the CDR3 is TGTGCCACCAGCGTGCTAGGAGATACGCAGTATTTT.